These T cell receptor beta chains were read from a single sample in a study of shared clonotypes between healthy human individuals. Using immunoSEQ multiplex PCR, the repertoire was profiled, and TCRdb retains in-frame clones only, with some absent. The sample includes approximately 2.1 million clones, approximately 95% seen only once; the top ten take 0.39%. Material for sequencing was naive CD4+ T cells from PBMCs. These TCRs come from a man in his late teens or twenties in good health. Some clones in this sample may be carry-over from other donors' samples. Both conserved end residues are part of each CDR3. A D gene is named only where the DNA matches it firmly.

V,J,D,DNA,CDR3
TRBV9,TRBJ2-7,TRBD2,TGTGCCAGCAGCCCTACCTCCCGGGAGGGCTACGAGCAGTACTTC,CASSPTSREGYEQYF
TRBV6-5,TRBJ1-3,-,TGTGCCAGCAGTTCACGCATTAACTCTGGAAACACCATATATTTT,CASSSRINSGNTIYF
TRBV21-1,TRBJ2-1,-,TGTGCCAGCATCGACGGAAGAGGAACTAGCACAAACGGGGGCAATGAGCAGTTCTTC,CASIDGRGTSTNGGNEQFF
TRBV5-1,TRBJ1-3,-,TGCGCCAGCAGCTTGGACTCAGGTGCTGGAAACACCATATATTTT,CASSLDSGAGNTIYF
TRBV6-6,TRBJ2-1,-,TGTGCCAGCAGTTACTCTTACAATGAGCAGTTCTTC,CASSYSYNEQFF
TRBV29-1,TRBJ2-5,-,TGCAGCGTTGACAGGACTAGTCCTAGGGGGGAGTACTTC,CSVDRTSPRGEYF
TRBV5-4,TRBJ1-3,-,TGTGCCAGCAGCCTGGGGGGGAGCTCTGGAAACACCATATATTTT,CASSLGGSSGNTIYF
TRBV11-2,TRBJ2-7,-,TGTGCCAGCAGCTTAGATGCGGCCAGGGGGGAGTACTTC,CASSLDAARGEYF
TRBV7-3,TRBJ2-1,TRBD2,TGTGCCAGCAGCTCCGGGAGGCCCAATGAGCAGTTCTTC,CASSSGRPNEQFF
TRBV5-1,TRBJ1-1,-,TGCGCCAGCAGCGAAACGCCGACAGGGAACACTGAAGCTTTCTTT,CASSETPTGNTEAFF
TRBV7-8,TRBJ2-2,-,TGTGCCAGCAGCTTTAACGGGAGCCCCGGGGAGCTGTTTTTT,CASSFNGSPGELFF
TRBV27,TRBJ2-2,TRBD2,TGTGCCAGCAGGGCCGGCCCCCAGGGACTAGCGGGCAGCACCGGGGAGCTGTTTTTT,CASRAGPQGLAGSTGELFF
TRBV5-6,TRBJ1-1,TRBD1,TGTGCCAGCAGCTTGCAGGGGGAGTACACTGAAGCTTTCTTT,CASSLQGEYTEAFF
TRBV5-5,TRBJ2-5,TRBD2,TGTGCCAGCAGCTTCGACGGGAGGGAGGAGACCCAGTACTTC,CASSFDGREETQYF
TRBV21-1,TRBJ2-5,-,TGTGCCAGCAGCAAAGCGGAGGACACTCTCCAAGAGACCCAGTACTTC,CASSKAEDTLQETQYF
TRBV4-3,TRBJ2-7,-,TGCGCCAGCAGCCAGATGAGTGGAGTACCCGCCTACGAGCAGTACTTC,CASSQMSGVPAYEQYF
TRBV28,TRBJ2-5,TRBD1,TGTGCCAGCAGTCTCCCCAAGGGACAGGGACAAGAGACCCAGTACTTC,CASSLPKGQGQETQYF
TRBV7-2,TRBJ2-2,-,TGTGCCAGCAGCCCCACCCCCGGCACCGGGGAGCTGTTTTTT,CASSPTPGTGELFF